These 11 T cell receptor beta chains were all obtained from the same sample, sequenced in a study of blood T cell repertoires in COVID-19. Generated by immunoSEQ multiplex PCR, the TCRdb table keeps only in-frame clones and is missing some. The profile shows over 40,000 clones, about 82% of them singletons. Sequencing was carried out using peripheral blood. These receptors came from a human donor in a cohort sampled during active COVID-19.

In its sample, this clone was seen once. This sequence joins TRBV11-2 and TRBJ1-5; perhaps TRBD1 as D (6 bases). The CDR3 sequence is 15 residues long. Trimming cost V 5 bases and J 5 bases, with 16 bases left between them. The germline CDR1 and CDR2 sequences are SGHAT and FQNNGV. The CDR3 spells CASSPGGARDQPQHF. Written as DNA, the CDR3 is TGTGCCAGCAGCCCCGGGGGGGCGAGGGATCAGCCCCAGCATTTT. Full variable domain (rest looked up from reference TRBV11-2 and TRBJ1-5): EAGVAQSPRYKIIEKRQSVAFWCNPISGHATLYWYQQILGQGPKLLIQFQNNGVVDDSQLPKDRFSAERLKGVDSTLKIQPAKLEDSAVYLCASSPGGARDQPQHFGDGTRLSIL.

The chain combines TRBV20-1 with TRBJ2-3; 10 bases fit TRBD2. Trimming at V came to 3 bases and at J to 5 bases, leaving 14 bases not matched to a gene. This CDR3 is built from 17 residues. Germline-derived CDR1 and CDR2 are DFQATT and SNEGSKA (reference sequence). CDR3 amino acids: CSASSPSGGLLEDTQYF. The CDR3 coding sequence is TGCAGTGCTAGTTCCCCTAGCGGGGGTTTATTGGAAGATACGCAGTATTTT.

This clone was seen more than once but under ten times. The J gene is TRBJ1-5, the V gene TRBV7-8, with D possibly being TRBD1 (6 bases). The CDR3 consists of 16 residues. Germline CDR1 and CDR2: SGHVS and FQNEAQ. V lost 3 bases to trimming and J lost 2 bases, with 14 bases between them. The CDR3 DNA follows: TGTGCCAGCAGCTTCAACAGGGCAGTTGGCAATCAGCCCCAGCATTTT. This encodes CASSFNRAVGNQPQHF.

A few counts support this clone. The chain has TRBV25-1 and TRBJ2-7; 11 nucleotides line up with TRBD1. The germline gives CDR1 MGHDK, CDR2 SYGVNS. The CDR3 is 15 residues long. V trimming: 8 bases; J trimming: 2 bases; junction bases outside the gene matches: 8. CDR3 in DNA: TGTGCCAGCTCGGACAGGGGGCAAACAACCTACGAGCAGTACTTC. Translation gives CASSDRGQTTYEQYF.

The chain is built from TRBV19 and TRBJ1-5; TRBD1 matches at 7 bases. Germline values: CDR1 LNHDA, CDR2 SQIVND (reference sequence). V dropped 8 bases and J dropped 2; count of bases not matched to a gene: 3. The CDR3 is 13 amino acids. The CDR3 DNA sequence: TGTGCCAGTGCAACAGGGGGCAATCAGCCCCAGCATTTT. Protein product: CASATGGNQPQHF.

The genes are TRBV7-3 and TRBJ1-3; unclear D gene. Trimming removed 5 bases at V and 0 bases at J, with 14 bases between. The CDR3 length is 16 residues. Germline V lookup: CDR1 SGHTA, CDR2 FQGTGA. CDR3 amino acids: CASSRSGSDSGNTIYF. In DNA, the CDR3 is TGTGCCAGCAGCAGAAGCGGGTCTGACTCTGGAAACACCATATATTTT.

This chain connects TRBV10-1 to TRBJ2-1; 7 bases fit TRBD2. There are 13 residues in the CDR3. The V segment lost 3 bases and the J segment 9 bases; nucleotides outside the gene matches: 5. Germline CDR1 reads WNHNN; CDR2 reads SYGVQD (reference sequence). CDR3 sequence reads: CASSDMRLAEQFF. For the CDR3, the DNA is TGCGCCAGCAGTGACATGCGACTAGCTGAGCAGTTCTTC.

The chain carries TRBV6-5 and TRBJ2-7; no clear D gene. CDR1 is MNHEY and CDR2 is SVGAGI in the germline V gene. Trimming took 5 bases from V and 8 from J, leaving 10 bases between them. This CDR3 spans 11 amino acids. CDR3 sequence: CASSSRFQQYF. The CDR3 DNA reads TGTGCCAGCAGTAGCAGGTTTCAGCAGTACTTC.

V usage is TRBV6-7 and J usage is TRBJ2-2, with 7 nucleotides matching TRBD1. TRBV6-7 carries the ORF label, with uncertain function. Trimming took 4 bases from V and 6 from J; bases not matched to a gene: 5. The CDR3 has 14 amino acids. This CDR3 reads CASSLTGFAGELFF. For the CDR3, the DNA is TGTGCCAGCAGTTTGACAGGGTTTGCCGGGGAGCTGTTTTTT.

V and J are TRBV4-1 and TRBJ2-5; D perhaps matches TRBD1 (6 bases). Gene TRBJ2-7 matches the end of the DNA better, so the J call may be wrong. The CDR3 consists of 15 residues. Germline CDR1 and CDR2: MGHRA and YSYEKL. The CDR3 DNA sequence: TGCGCCAGCAGCCCGATTGTAAGGGGGTTTGGCGAGCAGTACTTC. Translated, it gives CASSPIVRGFGEQYF.

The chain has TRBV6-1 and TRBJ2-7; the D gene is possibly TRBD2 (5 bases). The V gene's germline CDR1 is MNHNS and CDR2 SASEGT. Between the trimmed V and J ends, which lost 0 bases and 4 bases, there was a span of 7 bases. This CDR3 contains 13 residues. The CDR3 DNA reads TGTGCCAGCAGTGAAGCAGCGGTGTACGAGCAGTACTTC. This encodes CASSEAAVYEQYF.